The present entry profiles one TCR beta chain with its context. Its antigen is currently unknown. This entry belongs to a study of long-term antiretroviral therapy in people with HIV. Findings of the study overall: Transplant donor controls retained higher diversity, though diversity increased after ART. Pre-ART clonal expansion yielded clones that dominated the repertoire at all time points.

Researchers report immunoSEQ v3.0 was run at survey level. A per-sample goal of about 40,000-50,000 T-cell genomes was targeted by sequencing. Profiling relied on immunoSEQ multiplex PCR, and the TCRdb table lists in-frame clones only, not all of them. The table records about 32,000 clones, about 97% of them present only once. CDR1 and CDR2 (germline): SNHLY, FYNNEI. Trimming removed 3 bases at V and 4 bases at J, with 1 base between. The CDR3 consists of 11 residues. This TCR was sampled from a young man with HIV. The V and J genes are TRBV2 and TRBJ1-3; D unclear. The input for sequencing was unsorted PBMCs, taken 7.6 years after starting antiretroviral therapy. The CDR3 DNA follows: TGTGCCAGCAGTGAGGGAAACACCATATATTTT. Translated, it gives CASSEGNTIYF.